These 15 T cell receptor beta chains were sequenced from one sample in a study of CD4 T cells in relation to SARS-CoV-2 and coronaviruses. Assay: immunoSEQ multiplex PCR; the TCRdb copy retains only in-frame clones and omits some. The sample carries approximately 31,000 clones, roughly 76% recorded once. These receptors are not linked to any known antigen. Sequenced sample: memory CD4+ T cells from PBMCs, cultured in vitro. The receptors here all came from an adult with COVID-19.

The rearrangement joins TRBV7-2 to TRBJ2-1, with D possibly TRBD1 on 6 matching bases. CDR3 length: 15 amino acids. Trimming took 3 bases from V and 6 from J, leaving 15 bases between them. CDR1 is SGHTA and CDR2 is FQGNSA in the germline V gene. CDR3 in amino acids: CASSLGDHRVNEQFF. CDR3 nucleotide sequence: TGTGCCAGCAGCTTGGGCGACCACAGGGTCAATGAGCAGTTCTTC.

The CDR3 nucleotides are TGCGCCAGCAGCCACGCTAAGGACGGGAACATTCAGTACTTC. Amino acids: CASSHAKDGNIQYF. V usage is TRBV4-1 and J usage is TRBJ2-4; no firm D call. With 3 bases removed from V and 7 bases from J, the gap between germline ends came to 13 bases. The length of the CDR3 is 14 residues. CDR1 is MGHRA and CDR2 is YSYEKL in the germline V gene.

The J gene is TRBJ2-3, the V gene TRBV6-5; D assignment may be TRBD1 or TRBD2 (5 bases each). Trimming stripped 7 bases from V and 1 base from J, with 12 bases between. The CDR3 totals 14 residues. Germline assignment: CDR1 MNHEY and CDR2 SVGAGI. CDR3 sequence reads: CASTTGTGTDTQYF. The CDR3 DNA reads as TGTGCCAGCACGACCGGGACGGGCACAGATACGCAGTATTTT.

The CDR3 DNA sequence: TGTGCCAGCAGTAATCCTTACAGGGGGAGGTCTGAAGCTTTCTTT. Translated: CASSNPYRGRSEAFF. V and J are TRBV7-8 and TRBJ1-1; 8 nucleotides agree with TRBD1. The CDR3 contains 15 residues. Germline values: CDR1 SGHVS, CDR2 FQNEAQ. Germline trimming cut 6 bases from V and 6 bases from J; bases unmatched to any gene: 12.

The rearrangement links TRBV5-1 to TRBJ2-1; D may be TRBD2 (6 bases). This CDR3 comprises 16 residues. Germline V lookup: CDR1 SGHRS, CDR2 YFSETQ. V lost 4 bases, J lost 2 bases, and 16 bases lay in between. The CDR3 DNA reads TGCGCCAGCAGCCAACGGGGTAGCGGCACCTACAATGAGCAGTTCTTC. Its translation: CASSQRGSGTYNEQFF.

The CDR3 DNA sequence: TGCAGCGTTGTTTTCCCAGGGGGCGGCAATCAGCCCCAGCATTTT. It yields the protein CSVVFPGGGNQPQHF. This chain uses TRBV29-1 with TRBJ1-5, with 8 bases matching TRBD1. The CDR3 covers 15 residues. Germline CDR1 is SQVTM and CDR2 is ANQGSEA. Trimming at V came to 4 bases and at J to 2 bases, leaving 7 bases not matched to a gene.

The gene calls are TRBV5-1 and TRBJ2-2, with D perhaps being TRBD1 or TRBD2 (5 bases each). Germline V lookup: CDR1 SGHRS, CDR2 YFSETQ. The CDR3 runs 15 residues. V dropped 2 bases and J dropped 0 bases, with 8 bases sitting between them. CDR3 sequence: CASSFQGPNTGELFF. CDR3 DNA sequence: TGCGCCAGCAGCTTTCAGGGACCGAACACCGGGGAGCTGTTTTTT.

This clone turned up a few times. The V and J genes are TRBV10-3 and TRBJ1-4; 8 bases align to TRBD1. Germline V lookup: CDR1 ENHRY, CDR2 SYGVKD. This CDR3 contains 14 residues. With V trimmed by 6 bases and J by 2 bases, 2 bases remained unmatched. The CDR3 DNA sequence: TGTGCCATCAGCCGGACAGGGACTAATGAAAAACTGTTTTTT. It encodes CAISRTGTNEKLFF.

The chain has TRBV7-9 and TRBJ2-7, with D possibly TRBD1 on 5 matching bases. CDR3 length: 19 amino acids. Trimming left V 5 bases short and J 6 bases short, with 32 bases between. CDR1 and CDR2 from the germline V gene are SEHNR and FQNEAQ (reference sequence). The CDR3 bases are TGTGCCAGCAGCCACACCCCGTCGGAAATTTGGGGCCCTGAGCGCGAGCAGTACTTC. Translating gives CASSHTPSEIWGPEREQYF. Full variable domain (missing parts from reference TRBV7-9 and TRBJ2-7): DTGVSQNPRHKITKRGQNVTFRCDPISEHNRLYWYRQTLGQGPEFLTYFQNEAQLEKSRLLSDRFSAERPKGSFSTLEIQRTEQGDSAMYLCASSHTPSEIWGPEREQYFGPGTRLTVT.

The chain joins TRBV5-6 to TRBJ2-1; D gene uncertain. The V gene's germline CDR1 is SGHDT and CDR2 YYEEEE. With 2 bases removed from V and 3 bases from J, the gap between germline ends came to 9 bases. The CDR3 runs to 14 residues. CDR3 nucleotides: TGTGCCAGCAGCTTTGGTACCCACTACAATGAGCAGTTCTTC. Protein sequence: CASSFGTHYNEQFF.

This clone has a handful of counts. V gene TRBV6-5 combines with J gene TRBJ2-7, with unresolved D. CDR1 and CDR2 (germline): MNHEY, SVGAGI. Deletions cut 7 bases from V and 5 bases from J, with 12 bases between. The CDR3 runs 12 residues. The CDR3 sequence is CASIASDDEQYF. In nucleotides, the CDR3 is TGTGCCAGCATCGCGTCGGATGACGAGCAGTACTTC.

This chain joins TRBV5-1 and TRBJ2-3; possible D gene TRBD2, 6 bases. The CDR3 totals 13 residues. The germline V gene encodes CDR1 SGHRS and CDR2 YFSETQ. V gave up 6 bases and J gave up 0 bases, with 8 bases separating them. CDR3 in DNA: TGCGCCAGCAAGGCGGGAAGCACAGATACGCAGTATTTT. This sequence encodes CASKAGSTDTQYF.

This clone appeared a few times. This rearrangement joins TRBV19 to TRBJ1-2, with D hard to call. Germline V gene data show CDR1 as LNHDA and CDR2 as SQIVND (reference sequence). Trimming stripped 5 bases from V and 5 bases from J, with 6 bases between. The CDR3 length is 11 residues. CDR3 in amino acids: CASSVYYGYTF. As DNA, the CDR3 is TGTGCCAGTAGTGTATATTATGGCTACACCTTC.

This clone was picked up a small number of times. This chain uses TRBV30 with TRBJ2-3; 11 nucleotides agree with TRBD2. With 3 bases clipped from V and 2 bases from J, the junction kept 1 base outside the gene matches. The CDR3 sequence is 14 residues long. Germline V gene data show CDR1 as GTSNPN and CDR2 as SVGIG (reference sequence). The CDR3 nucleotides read TGTGCCTGGAGGGGACTAGCGGTCACAGATACGCAGTATTTT. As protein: CAWRGLAVTDTQYF. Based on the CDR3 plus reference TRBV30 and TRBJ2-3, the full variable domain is SQTIHQWPATLVQPVGSPLSLECTVEGTSNPNLYWYRQAAGRGLQLLFYSVGIGQISSEVPQNLSASRPQDRQFILSSKKLLLSDSGFYLCAWRGLAVTDTQYFGPGTRLTVL.

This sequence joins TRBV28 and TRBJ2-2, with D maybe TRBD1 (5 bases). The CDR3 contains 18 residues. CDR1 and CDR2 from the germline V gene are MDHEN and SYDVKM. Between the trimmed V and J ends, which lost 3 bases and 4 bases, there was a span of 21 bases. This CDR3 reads CASSFKVYLPRGTGELFF. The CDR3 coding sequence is TGTGCCAGCAGTTTCAAAGTGTACCTTCCAAGGGGCACCGGGGAGCTGTTTTTT.